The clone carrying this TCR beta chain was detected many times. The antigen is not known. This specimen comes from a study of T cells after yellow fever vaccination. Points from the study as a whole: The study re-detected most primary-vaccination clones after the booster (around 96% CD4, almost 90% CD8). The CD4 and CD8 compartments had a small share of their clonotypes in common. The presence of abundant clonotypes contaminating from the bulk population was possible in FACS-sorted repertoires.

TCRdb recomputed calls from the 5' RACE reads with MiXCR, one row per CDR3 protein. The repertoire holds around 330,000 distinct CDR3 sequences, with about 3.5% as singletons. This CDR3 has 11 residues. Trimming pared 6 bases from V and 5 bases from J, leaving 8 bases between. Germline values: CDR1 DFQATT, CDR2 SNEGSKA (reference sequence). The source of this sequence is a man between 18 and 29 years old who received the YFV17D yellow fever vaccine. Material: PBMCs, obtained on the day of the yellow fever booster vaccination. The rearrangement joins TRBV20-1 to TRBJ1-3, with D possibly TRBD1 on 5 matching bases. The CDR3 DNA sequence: TGCAGTGCCAAGGGGAGAAACACCATATATTTT. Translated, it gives CSAKGRNTIYF.